This T cell receptor (beta chain) came from a study of T-cell reconstitution after alpha-beta-depleted transplantation in children. Preparation of the TCRbeta library involved a method that used unique molecular identifiers. TCRdb re-called the PCR reads through MiXCR, storing one row per CDR3 protein. The table records 250,000 to 400,000 distinct CDR3 sequences, over 20% of them present only once. CDR3 length equals 17 residues. Unmatched junction bases numbered 9, after V lost 7 bases and J lost 0 bases. The TCR originated in a male patient between 5 and 17 years old who had a stem cell transplant for acute lymphoblastic leukemia, so the T cells may come from the graft donor. V and J are TRBV12-3 or TRBV12-4 and TRBJ2-1, with 10 nucleotides matching TRBD2. The sequenced sample was PBMCs, mostly from graft donor cells, obtained 180 days after TCRalphabeta/CD19-depleted stem cell transplant. The CDR3 sequence is CASTLTPSGSSYNEQFF. The CDR3 nucleotides read TGTGCCAGCACTCTAACCCCTAGCGGGAGCTCCTACAATGAGCAGTTCTTC.